Shown below are 20 T cell receptor beta chains from a single sample sequenced in a study of identical twins. TCRdb passed the 5' RACE reads through MiXCR, listing each CDR3 protein once. This table holds some 760,000 distinct CDR3 sequences, 15% to 20% found once. The sample was also reused in another study, on T cells expressing NK-cell markers.

The sample taken for sequencing was PBMCs. All receptors derive from a woman aged 18-29 years in good health.

This clonotype was recorded a few times. V and J are TRBV18 and TRBJ2-7; D is undetermined. The germline CDR1 and CDR2 sequences are KGHSH and LQKENI. With 4 bases removed from V and 2 bases from J, the gap between germline ends came to 12 bases. The CDR3 totals 14 residues. This CDR3 reads CASSQSGSTYEQYF. The CDR3 DNA reads TGTGCCAGCTCACAAAGTGGCAGTACCTACGAGCAGTACTTC.

The chain uses TRBV7-2 and TRBJ2-1; TRBD2 agrees at 10 bases. The V gene end was trimmed by 1 base and the J gene end by 4 bases; junction bases not matched to a gene: 4. The CDR3 spans 16 residues. The germline V gene encodes CDR1 SGHTA and CDR2 FQGNSA. In nucleotides, the CDR3 is TGTGCCAGCAGCTTAGTTCGGACTAGCGGTTACAATGAGCAGTTCTTC. Its protein product is CASSLVRTSGYNEQFF.

The rearrangement joins TRBV6-1 to TRBJ2-3, with D perhaps matching TRBD1 or TRBD2 (5 bases each). Trimming pared 4 bases from V and 4 bases from J, leaving 9 bases between. Per the germline V gene, CDR1 is MNHNS and CDR2 is SASEGT. The CDR3 spans 13 residues. The CDR3 sequence is CASSVVGADTQYF. The CDR3 DNA is TGTGCCAGCAGTGTTGTGGGGGCAGATACGCAGTATTTT.

This sequence joins TRBV4-3 and TRBJ2-1; TRBD2 agrees at 9 bases. V shed 0 bases and J 6 bases; nucleotides not matched to a gene: 6. CDR3 length equals 16 residues. The germline gives CDR1 LGHNA, CDR2 YSLEER. The CDR3 sequence: CASSQDIGGRGNEQFF. The CDR3 DNA sequence: TGCGCCAGCAGCCAAGATATAGGCGGGAGGGGCAATGAGCAGTTCTTC.

The chain is built from TRBV4-3 and TRBJ2-7; 8 nucleotides agree with TRBD1. The CDR3 runs to 15 residues. CDR1 is LGHNA, CDR2 YSLEER, per germline. J was trimmed by 2 bases and V by 1 base; bases with no gene match: 4. This CDR3 reads CASSQARDRTYEQYF. In DNA, the CDR3 is TGCGCCAGCAGCCAAGCTCGGGACAGGACCTACGAGCAGTACTTC.

The chain couples TRBV20-1 to TRBJ2-7; 13 nucleotides match TRBD2. J was trimmed by 5 bases and V by 6 bases; bases with no gene match: 7. The germline V gene has CDR1 DFQATT and CDR2 SNEGSKA (reference sequence). The CDR3 loop spans 14 amino acids. CDR3 amino acids: CSAEGLAGANEQYF. DNA for the CDR3: TGCAGTGCGGAAGGACTAGCGGGAGCCAACGAGCAGTACTTC.

J is TRBJ1-1 and V is TRBV5-1; a weak D match, TRBD1 (6 bases). The CDR3 contains 15 residues. From germline, CDR1 is SGHRS and CDR2 YFSETQ. The V end was cut by 4 bases, the J end by 4 bases, with 17 bases between. The CDR3 is CASSSGGGTGTEAFF. CDR3 nucleotide sequence: TGCGCCAGCAGCAGTGGGGGCGGAACGGGCACTGAAGCTTTCTTT.

The chain joins TRBV7-6 to TRBJ2-1, with no clear D. Germline lookup yields CDR1 SGHVS and CDR2 FNYEAQ. The germline V and J ends were trimmed by 4 bases and 9 bases, with 16 bases remaining between them. The CDR3 is made up of 14 amino acids. CDR3 in DNA: TGTGCCAGCAGCTCTAACCCAATTGGCGGTGAGCAGTTCTTC. It codes for CASSSNPIGGEQFF.

The J gene is TRBJ2-3, the V gene TRBV6-5; a possible D gene is TRBD1 (7 bases). V shed 4 bases and J shed 1 base, with 15 bases lying between them. There are 16 residues in the CDR3. Per the germline V gene, CDR1 is MNHEY and CDR2 is SVGAGI. The CDR3 is CASSSAGQKRTDTQYF. The CDR3 DNA is TGTGCCAGCAGTTCCGCGGGACAGAAGCGCACAGATACGCAGTATTTT.

This chain uses TRBV7-8 with TRBJ2-3, with a possible D match to TRBD1 (5 bases). In germline, CDR1 is SGHVS, CDR2 FQNEAQ. Trimming left V 1 base short and J 8 bases short, with 13 bases between. The length of the CDR3 is 14 residues. The CDR3 region has the DNA TGTGCCAGCAGCTTAGAAATGACAGTTGGTACGCAGTATTTT. Encoded protein: CASSLEMTVGTQYF. Full variable domain (missing parts from reference TRBV7-8 and TRBJ2-3): GAGVSQSPRYKVAKRGQDVALRCDPISGHVSLFWYQQALGQGPEFLTYFQNEAQLDKSGLPSDRFFAERPEGSVSTLKIQRTQQEDSAVYLCASSLEMTVGTQYFGPGTRLTVL.

The table lists this clonotype with many counts. V usage is TRBV7-2 and J usage is TRBJ1-1, with D uncertain. The CDR3 has 12 amino acids. Germline assignment: CDR1 SGHTA and CDR2 FQGNSA. Trimming removed 2 bases from V and 8 bases from J, with 9 bases in between. CDR3 protein: CASSLLAEEAFF. The CDR3 DNA sequence: TGTGCCAGCAGCTTATTGGCGGAGGAAGCTTTCTTT.

This chain uses TRBV20-1 with TRBJ2-3; weak D call: TRBD2 (6 bases). Per the germline V gene, CDR1 is DFQATT and CDR2 is SNEGSKA (reference sequence). Trimming took off 0 bases at V and 1 base at J, with 11 bases between the two ends. This CDR3 has 15 residues. This CDR3 reads CSARDGERGTDTQYF. The CDR3 bases are TGCAGTGCTAGAGATGGCGAGCGGGGCACAGATACGCAGTATTTT.

This clonotype was detected a few times. The chain employs TRBV5-5 and TRBJ2-7, with D possibly being TRBD2 (7 bases). CDR3 length: 15 residues. The germline V gene encodes CDR1 SGHKS and CDR2 YYEKEE (reference sequence). V gave up 2 bases and J gave up 5 bases, with 17 bases separating them. The CDR3 reads CASSFPGGLLHEQYF. The CDR3 coding sequence is TGTGCCAGCAGCTTCCCGGGGGGCCTACTTCACGAGCAGTACTTC.

This rearrangement joins TRBV7-9 to TRBJ1-1, with TRBD1 as a possible D gene (5 bases). V was shortened by 0 bases and J by 3 bases, with 14 bases between the two germline ends. Germline CDR1 is SEHNR and CDR2 is FQNEAQ (reference sequence). There are 16 residues in the CDR3. The CDR3: CASSLALRVRDTEAFF. CDR3 nucleotides: TGTGCCAGCAGCTTAGCGCTCAGGGTTCGGGACACTGAAGCTTTCTTT.

This sequence joins TRBV20-1 and TRBJ2-7; TRBD1 aligns across 10 bases. This CDR3 has 15 amino acids. Germline loops: CDR1 DFQATT, CDR2 SNEGSKA (reference sequence). V was pared by 3 bases and J by 2 bases, with 7 bases of the junction left unmatched. DNA for the CDR3: TGCAGTGCTAGGCAAGACAGGGGGCGCCCCTACGAGCAGTACTTC. Translating it yields CSARQDRGRPYEQYF.

This clonotype was observed at least ten times. The V call is TRBV10-3, the J call TRBJ2-7; D is unresolved. Between the trimmed V and J ends, which lost 4 bases and 6 bases, there was a span of 10 bases. CDR1 is ENHRY and CDR2 is SYGVKD in the germline V gene. This CDR3 comprises 12 residues. The CDR3 sequence is CAISAGSPEQYF. CDR3 nucleotides: TGTGCCATCAGTGCGGGTTCACCCGAGCAGTACTTC.

This clonotype was detected only a few times. The gene calls are TRBV20-1 and TRBJ2-1, with D possibly matching TRBD1 (7 bases). CDR1 and CDR2 from the germline V gene are DFQATT and SNEGSKA (reference sequence). CDR3 length: 12 residues. The CDR3 DNA sequence: TGCTCCCAAAGGAGGGGGCAGGGTGAGCAGTTCTTC. Translation: CSQRRGQGEQFF.

This clonotype occurred many times. The rearrangement joins TRBV28 to TRBJ2-1, with 11 bases identical to TRBD2. V gave up 5 bases and J gave up 14 bases; unmatched junction bases: 17. This CDR3 region has 16 residues. CDR1 MDHEN and CDR2 SYDVKM come from the germline V gene. CDR3 sequence: CASSPPRGSSGGAEFF. CDR3 in DNA: TGTGCCAGCAGTCCTCCCAGGGGGAGTAGCGGGGGGGCAGAGTTCTTC.

In this sample, this clonotype turned up a few times. This rearrangement joins TRBV6-5 to TRBJ2-2; D is unresolved. Germline values: CDR1 MNHEY, CDR2 SVGAGI. V lost 0 bases and J lost 6, with 8 bases in between. The CDR3 length is 14 residues. The CDR3 DNA reads as TGTGCCAGCAGTTACTCGATAAGGTCCGGGGAGCTGTTTTTT. This encodes CASSYSIRSGELFF.

This clonotype was seen repeatedly, ten times or more. The gene calls are TRBV20-1 and TRBJ2-7; D is unclear. This CDR3 is 13 amino acids long. V shed 4 bases and J shed 3 bases, with 13 bases lying between them. The V gene's germline CDR1 is DFQATT and CDR2 SNEGSKA (reference sequence). Here the CDR3 DNA reads TGCAGTGCTAAATTAGCAGGTAGCTACGAGCAGTACTTC. As protein: CSAKLAGSYEQYF.